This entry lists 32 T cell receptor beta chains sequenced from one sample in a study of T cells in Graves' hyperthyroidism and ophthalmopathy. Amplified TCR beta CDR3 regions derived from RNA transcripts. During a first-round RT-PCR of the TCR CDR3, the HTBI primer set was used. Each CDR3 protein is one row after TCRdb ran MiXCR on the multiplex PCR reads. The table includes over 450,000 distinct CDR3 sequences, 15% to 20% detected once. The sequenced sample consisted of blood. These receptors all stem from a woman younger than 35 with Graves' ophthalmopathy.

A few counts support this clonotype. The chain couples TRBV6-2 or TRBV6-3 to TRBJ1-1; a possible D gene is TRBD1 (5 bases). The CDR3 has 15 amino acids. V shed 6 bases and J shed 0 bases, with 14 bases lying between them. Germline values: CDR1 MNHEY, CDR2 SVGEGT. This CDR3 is CASSLGRGMNTEAFF. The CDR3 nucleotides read TGTGCCAGCAGCCTAGGGAGGGGAATGAACACTGAAGCTTTCTTT.

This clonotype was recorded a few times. CDR3 loop: CASSLDRDSLNEKLFF. The CDR3 nucleotides read TGCGCCAGCAGCTTGGATAGGGACAGCCTTAATGAAAAACTGTTTTTT. V is TRBV5-1 and J is TRBJ1-4; the match to TRBD1 covers 7 bases. The CDR3 is 16 amino acids. Trimming at V came to 0 bases and at J to 4 bases, leaving 6 bases not matched to a gene. Germline loops: CDR1 SGHRS, CDR2 YFSETQ.

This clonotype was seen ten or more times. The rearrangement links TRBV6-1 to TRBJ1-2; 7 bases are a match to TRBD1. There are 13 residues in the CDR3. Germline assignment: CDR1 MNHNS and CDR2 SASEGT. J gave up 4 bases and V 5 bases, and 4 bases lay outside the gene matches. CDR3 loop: CASSSGTVYGYTF. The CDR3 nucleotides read TGTGCCAGCAGTTCCGGGACAGTCTATGGCTACACCTTC.

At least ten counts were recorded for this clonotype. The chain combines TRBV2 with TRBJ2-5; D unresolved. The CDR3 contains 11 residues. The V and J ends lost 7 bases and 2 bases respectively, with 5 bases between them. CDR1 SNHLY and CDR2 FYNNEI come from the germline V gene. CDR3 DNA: TGTGCCAGCACCGGGCAAGAGACCCAGTACTTC. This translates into CASTGQETQYF.

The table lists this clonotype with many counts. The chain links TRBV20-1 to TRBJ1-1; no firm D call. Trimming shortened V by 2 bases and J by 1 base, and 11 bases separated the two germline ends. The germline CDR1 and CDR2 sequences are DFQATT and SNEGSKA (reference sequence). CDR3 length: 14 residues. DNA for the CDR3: TGCAGTGCTAGAAAGGACGCGTCGAACACTGAAGCTTTCTTT. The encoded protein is CSARKDASNTEAFF.

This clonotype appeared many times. The CDR3 loop reads CASSPGLARTYEQYF. CDR3 sequence (DNA): TGTGCCAGCAGCCCAGGACTAGCTAGAACCTACGAGCAGTACTTC. The genes are TRBV7-2 and TRBJ2-7; 8 bases fit TRBD2. The CDR3 has 15 residues. Trimming took 5 bases from V and 2 from J; bases not matched to a gene: 8. Per the germline V gene, CDR1 is SGHTA and CDR2 is FQGNSA.

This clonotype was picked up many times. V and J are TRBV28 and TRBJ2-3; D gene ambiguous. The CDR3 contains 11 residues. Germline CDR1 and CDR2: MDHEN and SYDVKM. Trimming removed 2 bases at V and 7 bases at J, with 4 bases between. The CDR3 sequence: CASSLENTQYF. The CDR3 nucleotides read TGTGCCAGCAGTTTAGAGAATACGCAGTATTTT.

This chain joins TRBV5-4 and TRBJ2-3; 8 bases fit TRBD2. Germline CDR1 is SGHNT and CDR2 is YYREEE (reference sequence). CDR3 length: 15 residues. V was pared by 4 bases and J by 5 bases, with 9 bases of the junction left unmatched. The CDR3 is CASSPAGAGGDTQYF. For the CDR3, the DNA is TGTGCCAGCAGCCCAGCGGGGGCCGGGGGAGATACGCAGTATTTT. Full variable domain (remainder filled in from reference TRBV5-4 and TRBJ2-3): ETGVTQSPTHLIKTRGQQVTLRCSSQSGHNTVSWYQQALGQGPQFIFQYYREEENGRGNFPPRFSGLQFPNYSSELNVNALELDDSALYLCASSPAGAGGDTQYFGPGTRLTVL.

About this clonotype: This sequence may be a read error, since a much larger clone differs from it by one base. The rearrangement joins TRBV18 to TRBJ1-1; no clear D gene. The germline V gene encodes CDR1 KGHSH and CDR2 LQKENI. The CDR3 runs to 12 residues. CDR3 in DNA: TGTGCCAACTCACCAACCCCTCAGGAAGCTTTCTTT. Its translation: CANSPTPQEAFF. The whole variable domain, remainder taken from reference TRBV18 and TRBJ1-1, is NAGVMQNPRHLVRRRGQEARLRCSPMKGHSHVYWYRQLPEEGLKFMVYLQKENIIDESGMPKERFSAEFPKEGPSILRIQQVVRGDSAAYFCANSPTPQEAFFGQGTRLTVV.

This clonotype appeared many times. The CDR3: CASSLLGGTGLGYTF. As DNA, the CDR3 is TGTGCCAGCAGCCTCCTGGGAGGGACAGGGCTGGGCTACACCTTC. V usage is TRBV11-2 and J usage is TRBJ1-2; 9 bases map to TRBD1. Germline V gene sequence: CDR1 SGHAT, CDR2 FQNNGV. The V gene end was trimmed by 5 bases and the J gene end by 8 bases; junction bases not matched to a gene: 12. This CDR3 contains 15 residues.

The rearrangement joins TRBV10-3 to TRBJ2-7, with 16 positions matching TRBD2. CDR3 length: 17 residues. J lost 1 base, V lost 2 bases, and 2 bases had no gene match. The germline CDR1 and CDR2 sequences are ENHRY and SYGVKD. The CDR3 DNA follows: TGTGCCATCAGTGAGCCGGGACTAGCGGGAGGGTCCTACGAGCAGTACTTC. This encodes CAISEPGLAGGSYEQYF.

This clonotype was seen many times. The CDR3 DNA is TGTGCCAGCAGTCCTCAGGGCCGGACCGGGGAGCTGTTTTTT. It translates to CASSPQGRTGELFF. The genes are TRBV6-2 or TRBV6-3 and TRBJ2-2, with D tentatively TRBD1 (5 bases). Germline V gene lookup returns CDR1 MNHEY and CDR2 SVGEGT. This CDR3 region has 14 residues. Trimming cost V 5 bases and J 5 bases, with 12 bases left between them.

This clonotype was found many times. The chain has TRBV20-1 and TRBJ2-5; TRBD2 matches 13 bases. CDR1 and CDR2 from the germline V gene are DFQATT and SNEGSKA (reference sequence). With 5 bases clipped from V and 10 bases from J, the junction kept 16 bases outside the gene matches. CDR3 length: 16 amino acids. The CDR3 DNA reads TGCAGTGCTCCGCCACCGGGACTAGCGGGACCCCGGATCCAGTACTTC. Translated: CSAPPPGLAGPRIQYF.

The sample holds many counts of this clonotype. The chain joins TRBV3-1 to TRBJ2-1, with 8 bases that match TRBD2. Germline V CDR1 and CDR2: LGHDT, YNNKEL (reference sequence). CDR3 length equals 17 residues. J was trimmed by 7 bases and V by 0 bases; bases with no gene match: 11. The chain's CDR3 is CASSQDLTSGSRNEQFF. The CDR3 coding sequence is TGTGCCAGCAGCCAAGATCTAACCAGCGGGAGTAGGAATGAGCAGTTCTTC.

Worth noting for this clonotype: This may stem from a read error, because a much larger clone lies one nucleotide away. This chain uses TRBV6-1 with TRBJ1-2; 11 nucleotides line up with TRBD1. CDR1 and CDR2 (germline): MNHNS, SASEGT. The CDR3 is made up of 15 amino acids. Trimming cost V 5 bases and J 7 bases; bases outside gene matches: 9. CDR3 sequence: CASSPRGQGVSGYTF. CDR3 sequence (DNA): TGTGCCAGCAGTCCCCGGGGACAGGGGGTATCTGGCTACACCTTC.

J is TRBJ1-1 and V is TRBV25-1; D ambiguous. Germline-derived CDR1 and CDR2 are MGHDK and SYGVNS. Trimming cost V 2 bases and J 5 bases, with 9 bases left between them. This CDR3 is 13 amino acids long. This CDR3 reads CASSEPGFTEAFF. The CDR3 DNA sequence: TGTGCCAGCAGTGAACCGGGATTTACTGAAGCTTTCTTT.

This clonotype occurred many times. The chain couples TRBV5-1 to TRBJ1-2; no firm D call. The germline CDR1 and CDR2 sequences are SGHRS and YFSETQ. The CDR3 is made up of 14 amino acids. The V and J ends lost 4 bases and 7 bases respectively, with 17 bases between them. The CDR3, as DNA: TGCGCCAGCAGCCCAGACTTGAGTAAGGGTGGCTACACCTTC. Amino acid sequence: CASSPDLSKGGYTF.

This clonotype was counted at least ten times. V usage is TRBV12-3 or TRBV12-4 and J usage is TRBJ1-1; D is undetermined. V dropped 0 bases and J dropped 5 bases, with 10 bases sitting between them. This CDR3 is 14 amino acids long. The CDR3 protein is CASSLAQRSTEAFF. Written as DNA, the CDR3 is TGTGCCAGCAGTTTAGCTCAGCGTAGTACTGAAGCTTTCTTT.

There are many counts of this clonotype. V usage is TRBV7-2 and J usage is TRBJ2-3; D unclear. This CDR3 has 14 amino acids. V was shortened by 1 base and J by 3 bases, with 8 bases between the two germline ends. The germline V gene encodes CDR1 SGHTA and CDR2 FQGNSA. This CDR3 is CASSLVGRTDTQYF. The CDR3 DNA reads TGTGCCAGCAGCTTAGTAGGTCGGACAGATACGCAGTATTTT.

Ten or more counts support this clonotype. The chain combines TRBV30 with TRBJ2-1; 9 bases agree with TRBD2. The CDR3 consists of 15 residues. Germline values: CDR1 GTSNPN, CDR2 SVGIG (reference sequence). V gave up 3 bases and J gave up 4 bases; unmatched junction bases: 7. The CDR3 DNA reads TGTGCCTGGAGCGGAGGCGGGGGGGGGTACAATGAGCAGTTCTTC. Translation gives CAWSGGGGGYNEQFF.

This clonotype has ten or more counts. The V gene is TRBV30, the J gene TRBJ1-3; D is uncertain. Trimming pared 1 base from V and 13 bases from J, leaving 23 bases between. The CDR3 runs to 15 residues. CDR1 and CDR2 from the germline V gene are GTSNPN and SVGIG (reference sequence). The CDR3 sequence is CAWSGLRWADPTIYF. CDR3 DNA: TGTGCCTGGAGTGGTCTGAGGTGGGCAGACCCGACGATATATTTT.

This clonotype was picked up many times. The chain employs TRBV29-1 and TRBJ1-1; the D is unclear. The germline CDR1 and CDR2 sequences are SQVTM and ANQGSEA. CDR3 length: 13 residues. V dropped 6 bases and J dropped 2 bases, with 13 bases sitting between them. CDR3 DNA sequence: TGCAGCGTCCTAAAGACTGTTAACACTGAAGCTTTCTTT. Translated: CSVLKTVNTEAFF.

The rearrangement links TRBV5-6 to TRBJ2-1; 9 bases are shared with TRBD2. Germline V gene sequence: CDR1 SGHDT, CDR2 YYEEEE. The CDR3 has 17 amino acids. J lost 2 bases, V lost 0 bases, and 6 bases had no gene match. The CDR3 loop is CASSLDSGRGAYNEQFF. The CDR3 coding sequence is TGTGCCAGCAGCTTGGATAGCGGGAGAGGGGCCTACAATGAGCAGTTCTTC.

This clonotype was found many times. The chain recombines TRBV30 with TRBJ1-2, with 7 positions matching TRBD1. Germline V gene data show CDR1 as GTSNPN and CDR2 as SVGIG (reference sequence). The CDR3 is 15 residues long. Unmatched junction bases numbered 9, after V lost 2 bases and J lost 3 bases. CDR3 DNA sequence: TGTGCCTGGAGTAATGTTGGACAGGCATACTATGGCTACACCTTC. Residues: CAWSNVGQAYYGYTF.

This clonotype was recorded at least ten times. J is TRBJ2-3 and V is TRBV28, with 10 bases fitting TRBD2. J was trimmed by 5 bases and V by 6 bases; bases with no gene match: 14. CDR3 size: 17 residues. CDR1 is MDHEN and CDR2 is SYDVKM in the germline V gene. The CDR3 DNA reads TGTGCCAGCAGGCCCTTTCCCAGCGGGGGGGCCGGAGATACGCAGTATTTT. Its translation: CASRPFPSGGAGDTQYF.

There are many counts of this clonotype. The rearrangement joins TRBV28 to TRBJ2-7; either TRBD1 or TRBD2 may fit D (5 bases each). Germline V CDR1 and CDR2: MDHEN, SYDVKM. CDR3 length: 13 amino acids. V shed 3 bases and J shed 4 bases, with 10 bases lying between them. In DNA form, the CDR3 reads TGTGCCAGCAGTTTTTCGGGACCTTACGAGCAGTACTTC. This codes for CASSFSGPYEQYF.

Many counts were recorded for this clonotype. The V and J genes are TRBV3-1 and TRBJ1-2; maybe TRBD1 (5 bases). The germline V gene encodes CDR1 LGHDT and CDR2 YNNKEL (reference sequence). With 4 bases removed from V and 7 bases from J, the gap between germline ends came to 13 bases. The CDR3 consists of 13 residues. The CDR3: CASSPQGRVGYTF. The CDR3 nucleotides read TGTGCCAGCAGCCCCCAGGGTCGCGTTGGCTACACCTTC.

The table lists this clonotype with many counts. The CDR3 protein is CSVKGGTRYTDTQYF. The CDR3 DNA reads as TGCAGCGTTAAGGGGGGTACTCGCTACACAGATACGCAGTATTTT. The chain couples TRBV29-1 to TRBJ2-3, with D possibly being TRBD1 or TRBD2 (6 bases each). The CDR3 runs to 15 residues. The germline CDR1 and CDR2 sequences are SQVTM and ANQGSEA. Trimming pared 5 bases from V and 2 bases from J, leaving 17 bases between.

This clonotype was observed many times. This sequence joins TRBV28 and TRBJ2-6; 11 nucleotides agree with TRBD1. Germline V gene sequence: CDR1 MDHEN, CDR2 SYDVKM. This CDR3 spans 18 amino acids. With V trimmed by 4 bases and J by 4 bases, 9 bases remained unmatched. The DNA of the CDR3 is TGTGCCAGCAGTTCCCTCCGGGACAGGGGGTCGGGGGCCAACGTCCTGACTTTC. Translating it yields CASSSLRDRGSGANVLTF.

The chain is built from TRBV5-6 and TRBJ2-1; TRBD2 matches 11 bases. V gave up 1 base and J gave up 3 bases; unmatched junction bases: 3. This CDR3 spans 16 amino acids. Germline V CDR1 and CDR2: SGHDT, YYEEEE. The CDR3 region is CASSLPLAGGYNEQFF. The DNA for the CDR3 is TGTGCCAGCAGCTTGCCCCTAGCGGGGGGCTACAATGAGCAGTTCTTC. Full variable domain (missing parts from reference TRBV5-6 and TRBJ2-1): DAGVTQSPTHLIKTRGQQVTLRCSPKSGHDTVSWYQQALGQGPQFIFQYYEEEERQRGNFPDRFSGHQFPNYSSELNVNALLLGDSALYLCASSLPLAGGYNEQFFGPGTRLTVL.

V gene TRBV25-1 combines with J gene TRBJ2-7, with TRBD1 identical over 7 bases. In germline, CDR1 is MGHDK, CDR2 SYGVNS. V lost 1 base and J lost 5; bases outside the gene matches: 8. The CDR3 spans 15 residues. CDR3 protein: CASSEFGQANHEQYF. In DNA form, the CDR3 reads TGTGCCAGCAGTGAATTCGGACAGGCCAACCACGAGCAGTACTTC.

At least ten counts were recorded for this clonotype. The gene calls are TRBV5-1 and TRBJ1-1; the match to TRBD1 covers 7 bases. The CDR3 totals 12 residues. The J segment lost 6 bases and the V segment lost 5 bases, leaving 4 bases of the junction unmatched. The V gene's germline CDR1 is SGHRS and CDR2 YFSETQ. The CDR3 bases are TGCGCCAGCAGGGAGGGGGCTGCTGAAGCTTTCTTT. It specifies CASREGAAEAFF.